This TCR beta chain was captured by sequencing in a study of shared clonotypes between healthy human individuals (dated by TCRdb to 2019 to 2021). Study-level background: The cohort comprised two women and three men aged 18 to 49 years. Blood TCR repertoires of about 5 healthy adults were deeply sequenced to estimate repertoire size and the extent of clonotype sharing between individuals. To increase sequencing depth and limit assay-specific biases, different laboratories used diverse techniques to prepare libraries and sequence TCR repertoires. For each donor, CD4 naive and CD4 memory were each run on three plates, CD8 naive on two plates, and CD8 memory on one plate. Leukapheresis yielded between about 0.9 and 10 billion PBMCs per donor. Study-wide conclusions, independent of this receptor: Only blood was sampled, and tissue TCR repertoires likely differ from those in blood. Estimated clonotype richness was generally larger for naive than for memory subsets. The genetic and exposure-history diversity represented was limited by the small number of donors. Across a handful of donors, about 5.2% of naive CD4, 3% to 3.5% of naive CD8, under 2.5% of memory CD4, and approximately 0.42% of memory CD8 clonotypes were shared. Rarefaction of sorted-subset datasets indicated incomplete sequencing despite the large sequencing depth. Compared with non-shared clonotypes, clonotypes shared by all four sorted-subset donors had higher generation probabilities. Pairwise subsampling indicated that sequencing depth was expected to affect the degree of clonotype sharing among donors.

Healthy HIV-negative adults with no recently reported acute infections or vaccinations were included as donors. Every donor was a Caucasian adult residing in Nashville, Tennessee, USA. Magnetic negative selection was used to enrich CD4+ T cells, after which naive cells were positively selected on CD45RA and the negative fraction became the memory subset. Blood was collected by leukapheresis, and PBMCs were isolated by Ficoll-Histopaque density gradient centrifugation and then cryopreserved in liquid nitrogen vapor phase. Purity and quantity of every magnetically sorted T cell population were checked by analytical flow cytometry. Genomic DNA was isolated from each sorted fraction and quantified by UV absorbance on a Nanodrop 2000c. Using the deep immunoSEQ assay, multiplex PCR amplified TCR CDR3 regions from genomic DNA. Extracted genomic DNA from each cell subset was spread evenly across all wells of several immunoSEQ 96-well plates, with each plate serving as a replicate. Each replicate PCR for sorted subsets received 150 to 250 ng genomic DNA, equal to roughly 29,000 T cell genomes. Purified libraries were quantified with a Qubit 3.0 fluorometer, sized on a Bioanalyzer 2100, and re-quantified with the KAPA Library Quantification kit. Every immunoSEQ 96-well plate was sequenced on a separate single-read 150-cycle Illumina NextSeq 550 flow cell. On the authors' methods: Because only junctional sequences without quality scores were contained in the immunoSEQ output, filtering matching that applied to full-length reads could not be performed. To assign V/J genes and CDR3, sequences were annotated against IMGT germline references using PyIR, a Python wrapper for IgBLAST v1.9. Reads were removed for weak V/J assignments (E-value above 1e-6), missing CDR3, stop codons, out-of-frame junctions, or ambiguous translated residues. V3J clonotypes were defined as sequences sharing the same inferred V gene, J gene, and CDR3 amino acid sequence. The percentage overlap between two repertoires was calculated by dividing the number of shared unique clonotypes by the size of the smaller repertoire. Repertoire richness was assessed with RTK rarefaction, the Chao1 estimator, and Recon v2.1 estimates of unobserved clonotypes. OLGA was used to compute generation probabilities for all TCRbeta clonotypes that the gDNA method yielded from a few donors. Drawn from immuneACCESS, this table holds only the in-frame rearrangements with V and J called that TCRdb kept. Clones are partly lost; checked studies trace under half to an unresolved V gene and leave the rest unexplained. V and J calls and clone size are as listed in that table; D and trimming were resolved from the DNA. In this sample the table shows about 2 million clones, 95% of which occur a single time. The ten top clones hold roughly 0.13% of the sample.

The germline V gene (reference sequence) supplies CDR1 SGHAT and CDR2 FQDESV. Unmatched junction bases come to 3, with V trimmed by 6 bases and J by 0 bases. Including the terminal cysteine and phenylalanine, the CDR3 comprises 16 residues. The entry retains the CDR3 DNA only, 48 bases that are in frame from base 1. Points on this clone: Its cognate antigen has yet to be identified. Base quality data are lacking; no much larger clone is found one base away.

The sequence derives from a man between 18 and 29 years old in good health. The chain uses TRBV11-1 and TRBJ2-3; TRBD2 aligns with 13 central bases. Source material: naive CD4+ T cells sorted from blood. The cell subset or site label, read with the paper, signifies: CD45RA+ positively selected. The CDR3 sequence is CASSQLAGGSTDTQYF. The DNA is as follows: TGTGCCAGCAGTCAACTAGCGGGGGGGAGCACAGATACGCAGTATTTT.